This paragraph covers one T cell receptor (beta chain) sequence. The antigen it binds to is not known. No base quality information exists; no much larger clone differs at one position. The immunoSEQ Assay, a bias-controlled multiplex PCR, was used to amplify TCRbeta CDR3 regions from genomic DNA. On the study's bioinformatics: The number of nucleated cells in each sample was estimated by amplification of reference gene primers within the assay. Sequence reads were collapsed and filtered to measure the absolute abundance of every unique TCRbeta CDR3 rearrangement. For each sample, productive Simpson clonality was calculated by taking the square root of Simpson's diversity index across productive rearrangements. The clones in this table, taken by TCRdb from immuneACCESS, are in-frame only. Not every clone is retained; where verified, under half of the shortfall comes from an unresolved V gene, and the cause of the rest is unknown. D and trimming were read from the DNA, whereas the V and J calls and clone size are those reported in that table. Across this sample there are 200,000 to 250,000 clones, with more than 85% seen only once. The ten top clones hold 10% to 13% of the sample.

The sample originates from a study of blood T cell repertoires in COVID-19 (dated by TCRdb to about 2020). Looking at the study overall: Collaborator samples came from the United States, Italy and Spain and covered acute and convalescent phases of COVID-19. A de-identified subject ID, COVID-19 status, age in years and sex were almost always included in the sample metadata. The repertoires were released in a freely available public database meant as a resource for research on the immune response to SARS-CoV-2. The material from the prospective study consisted of cDNA or gDNA derived from T cells, B-cell-depleted T cells, or PBMCs. The samples were drawn from the first 160 participants of the ongoing ImmuneRACE study and from 950 to 1,500 subjects provided by 6 global collaborators. HLA class I and class II types, where available, came from metadata supplied by the sample provider rather than from assay-based typing. The dataset comprised deeply sampled blood TCRbeta repertoires from subjects exposed to, actively infected with, or recovered from COVID-19. The investigation overall reported the following: The quantity of clinical and demographic metadata differed by source and by participant and was supplied without curation.

The CDR1 and CDR2 encoded by the germline V gene are MNHEY and SVGAGI. The CDR3 measures 14 amino acids from cysteine to phenylalanine. Only CDR3 DNA is held: 42 bases, read in frame from base 1. V drops 6 bases and J drops 0 bases, leaving 12 bases in between. One collaborating source in Seattle enrolled patients while the patients were actively infected and followed the patients over time throughout the course of disease. The collaborating institutions used their own protocols to collect whole blood in K2EDTA tubes. For TCRbeta analysis, collaborators shipped samples as frozen whole blood, isolated PBMCs, or DNA extracted from either of those sample types.

The receptor's source is a woman in her forties or fifties with COVID-19, enrolled during active disease. The chain couples TRBV6-5 to TRBJ2-7; TRBD1 could be the D gene, as 5 bases match. Sequenced input: peripheral blood. The CDR3 corresponds to CASSSTASSYEQYF. The sequenced DNA is TGTGCCAGCAGCTCGACAGCGAGCTCCTACGAGCAGTACTTC.